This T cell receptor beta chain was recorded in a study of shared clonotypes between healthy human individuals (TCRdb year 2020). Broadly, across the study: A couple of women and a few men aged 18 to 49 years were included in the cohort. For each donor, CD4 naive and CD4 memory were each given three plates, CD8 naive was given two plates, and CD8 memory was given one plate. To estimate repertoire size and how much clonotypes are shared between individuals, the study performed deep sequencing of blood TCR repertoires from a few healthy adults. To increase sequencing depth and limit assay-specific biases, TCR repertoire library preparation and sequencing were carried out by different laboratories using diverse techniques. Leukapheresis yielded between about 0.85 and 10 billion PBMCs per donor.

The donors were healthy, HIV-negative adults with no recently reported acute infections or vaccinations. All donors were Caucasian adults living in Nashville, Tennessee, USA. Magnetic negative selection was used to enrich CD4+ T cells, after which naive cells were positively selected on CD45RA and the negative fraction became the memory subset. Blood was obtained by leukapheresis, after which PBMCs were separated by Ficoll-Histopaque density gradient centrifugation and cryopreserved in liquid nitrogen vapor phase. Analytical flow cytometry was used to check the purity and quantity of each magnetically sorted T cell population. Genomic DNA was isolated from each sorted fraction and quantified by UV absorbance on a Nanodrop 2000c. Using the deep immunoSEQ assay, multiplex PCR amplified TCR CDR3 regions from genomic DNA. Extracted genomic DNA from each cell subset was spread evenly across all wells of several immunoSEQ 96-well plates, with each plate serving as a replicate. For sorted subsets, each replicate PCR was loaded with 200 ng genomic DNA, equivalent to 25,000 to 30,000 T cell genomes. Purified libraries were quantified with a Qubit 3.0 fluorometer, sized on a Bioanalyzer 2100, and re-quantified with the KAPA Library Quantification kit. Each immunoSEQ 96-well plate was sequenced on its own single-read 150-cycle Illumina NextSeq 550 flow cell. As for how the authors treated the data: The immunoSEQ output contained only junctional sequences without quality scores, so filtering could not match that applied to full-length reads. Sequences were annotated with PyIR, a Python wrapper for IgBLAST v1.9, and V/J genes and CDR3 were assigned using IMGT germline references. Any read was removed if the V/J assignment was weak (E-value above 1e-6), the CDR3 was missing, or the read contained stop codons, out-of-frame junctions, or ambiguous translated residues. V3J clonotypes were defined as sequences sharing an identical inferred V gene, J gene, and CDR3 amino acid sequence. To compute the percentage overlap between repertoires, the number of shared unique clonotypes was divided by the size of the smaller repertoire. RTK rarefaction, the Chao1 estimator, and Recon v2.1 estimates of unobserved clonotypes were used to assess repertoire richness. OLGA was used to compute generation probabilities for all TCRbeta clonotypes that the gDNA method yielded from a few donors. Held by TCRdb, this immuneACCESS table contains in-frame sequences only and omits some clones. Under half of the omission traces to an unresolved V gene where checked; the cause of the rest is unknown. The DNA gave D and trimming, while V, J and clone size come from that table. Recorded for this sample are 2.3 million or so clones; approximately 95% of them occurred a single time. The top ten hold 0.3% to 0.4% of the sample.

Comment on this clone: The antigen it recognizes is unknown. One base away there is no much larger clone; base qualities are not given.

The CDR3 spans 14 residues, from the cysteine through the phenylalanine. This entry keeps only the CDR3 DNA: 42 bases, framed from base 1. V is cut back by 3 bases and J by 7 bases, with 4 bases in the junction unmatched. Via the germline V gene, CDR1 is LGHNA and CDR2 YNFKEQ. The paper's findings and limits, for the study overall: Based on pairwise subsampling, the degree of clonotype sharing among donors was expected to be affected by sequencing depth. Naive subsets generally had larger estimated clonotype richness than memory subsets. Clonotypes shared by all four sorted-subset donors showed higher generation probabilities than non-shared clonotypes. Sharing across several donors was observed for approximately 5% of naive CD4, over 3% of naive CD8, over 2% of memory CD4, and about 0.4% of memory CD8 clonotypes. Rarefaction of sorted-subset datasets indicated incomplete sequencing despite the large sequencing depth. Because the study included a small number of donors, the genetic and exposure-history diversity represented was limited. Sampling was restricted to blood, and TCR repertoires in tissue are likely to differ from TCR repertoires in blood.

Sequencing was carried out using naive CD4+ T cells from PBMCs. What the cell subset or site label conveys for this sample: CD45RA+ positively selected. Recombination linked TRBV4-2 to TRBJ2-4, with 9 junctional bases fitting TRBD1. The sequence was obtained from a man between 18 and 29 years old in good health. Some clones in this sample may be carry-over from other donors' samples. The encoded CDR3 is CASSQDRGLNIQYF. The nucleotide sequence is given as TGTGCCAGCAGCCAGGACAGGGGATTGAACATTCAGTACTTC.